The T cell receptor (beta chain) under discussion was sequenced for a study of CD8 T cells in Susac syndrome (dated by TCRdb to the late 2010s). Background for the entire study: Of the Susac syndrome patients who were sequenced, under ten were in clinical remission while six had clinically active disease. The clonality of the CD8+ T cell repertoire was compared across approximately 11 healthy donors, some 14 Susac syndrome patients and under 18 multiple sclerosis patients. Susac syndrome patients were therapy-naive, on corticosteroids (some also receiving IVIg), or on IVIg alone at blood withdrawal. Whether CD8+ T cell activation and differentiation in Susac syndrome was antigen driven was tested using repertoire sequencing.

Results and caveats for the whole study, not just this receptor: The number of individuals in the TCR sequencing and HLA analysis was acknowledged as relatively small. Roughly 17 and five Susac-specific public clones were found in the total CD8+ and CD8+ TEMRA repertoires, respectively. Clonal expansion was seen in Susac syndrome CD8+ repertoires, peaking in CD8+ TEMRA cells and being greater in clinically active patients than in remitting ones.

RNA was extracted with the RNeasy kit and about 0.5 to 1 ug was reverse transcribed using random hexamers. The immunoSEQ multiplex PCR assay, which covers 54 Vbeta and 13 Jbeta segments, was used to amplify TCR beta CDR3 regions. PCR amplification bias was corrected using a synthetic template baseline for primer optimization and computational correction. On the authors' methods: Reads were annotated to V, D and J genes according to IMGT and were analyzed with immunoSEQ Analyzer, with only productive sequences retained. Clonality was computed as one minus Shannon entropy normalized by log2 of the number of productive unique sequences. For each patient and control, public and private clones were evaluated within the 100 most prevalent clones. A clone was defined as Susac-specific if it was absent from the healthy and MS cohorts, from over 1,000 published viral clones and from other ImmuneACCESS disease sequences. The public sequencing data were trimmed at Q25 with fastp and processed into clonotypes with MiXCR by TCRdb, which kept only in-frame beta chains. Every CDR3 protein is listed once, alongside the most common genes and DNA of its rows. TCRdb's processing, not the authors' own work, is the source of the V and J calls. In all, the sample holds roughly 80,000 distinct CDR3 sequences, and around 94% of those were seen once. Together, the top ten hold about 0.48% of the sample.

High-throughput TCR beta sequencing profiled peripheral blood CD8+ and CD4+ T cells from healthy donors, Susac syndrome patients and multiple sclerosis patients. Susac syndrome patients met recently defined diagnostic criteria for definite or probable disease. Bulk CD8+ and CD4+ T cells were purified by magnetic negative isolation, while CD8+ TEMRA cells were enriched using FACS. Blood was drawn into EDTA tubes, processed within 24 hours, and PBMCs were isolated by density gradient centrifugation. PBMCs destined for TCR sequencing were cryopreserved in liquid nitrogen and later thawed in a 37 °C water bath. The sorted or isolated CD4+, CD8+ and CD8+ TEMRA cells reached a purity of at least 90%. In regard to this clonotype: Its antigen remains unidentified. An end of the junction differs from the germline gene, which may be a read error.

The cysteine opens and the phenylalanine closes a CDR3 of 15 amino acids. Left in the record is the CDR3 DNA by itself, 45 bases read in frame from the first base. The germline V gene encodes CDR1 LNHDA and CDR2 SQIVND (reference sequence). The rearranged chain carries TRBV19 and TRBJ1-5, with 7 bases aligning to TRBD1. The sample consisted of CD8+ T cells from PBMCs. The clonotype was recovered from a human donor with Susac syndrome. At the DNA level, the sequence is TGTGCCTGTAGTGTAGGGGGCGCGGGATTTCAGCCCCAGCATTTT. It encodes CACSVGGAGFQPQHF. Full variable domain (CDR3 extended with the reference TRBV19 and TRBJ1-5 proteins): DGGITQSPKYLFRKEGQNVTLSCEQNLNHDAMYWYRQDPGQGLRLIYYSQIVNDFQKGDIAEGYSVSREKKESFPLTVTSAQKNPTAFYLCACSVGGAGFQPQHFGDGTRLSIL.